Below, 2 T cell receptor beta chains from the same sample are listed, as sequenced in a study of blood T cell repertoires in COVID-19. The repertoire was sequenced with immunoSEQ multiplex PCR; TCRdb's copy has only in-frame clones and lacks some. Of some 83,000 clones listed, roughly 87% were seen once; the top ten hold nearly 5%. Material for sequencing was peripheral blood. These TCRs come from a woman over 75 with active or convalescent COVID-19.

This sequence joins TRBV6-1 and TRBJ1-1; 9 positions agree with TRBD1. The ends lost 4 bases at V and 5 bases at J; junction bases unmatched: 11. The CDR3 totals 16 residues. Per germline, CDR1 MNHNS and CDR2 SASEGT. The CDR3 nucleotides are TGTGCCAGCAGTGTCCGGACAGGGGTAGGGGATACTGAAGCTTTCTTT. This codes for CASSVRTGVGDTEAFF.

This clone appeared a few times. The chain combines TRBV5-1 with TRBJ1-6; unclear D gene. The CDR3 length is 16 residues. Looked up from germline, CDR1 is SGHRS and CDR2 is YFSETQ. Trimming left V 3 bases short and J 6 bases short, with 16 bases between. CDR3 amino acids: CASSSTLYRGNSPLHF. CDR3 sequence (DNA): TGCGCCAGCAGCTCGACCTTGTACCGGGGTAATTCACCCCTCCACTTT.